Sequencing of this T cell receptor (beta chain) was carried out in a study of tissue T cells after allogeneic stem cell transplantation. V lost 4 bases to trimming and J lost 2 bases, with 5 bases between them. CDR3 length equals 12 residues. In germline, CDR1 is MNHDT, CDR2 YYDKIL. This clone appeared once. Its specificity is not known. The gene names here belong to mouse. The sequenced fragment ends 1 residue before the CDR3 boundary, so the rest is inferred from the germline J gene. Regarding the study as a whole: Some tissue clones might be persisting host cells; their alloreactivity or antigen specificity was not determined.

TCRbeta CDR3 was sequenced at survey depth with template counts. Measured with immunoSEQ multiplex PCR; TCRdb has only the in-frame clones, and not every one. In the table there are about 48,000 clones, roughly 73% of which are singletons. The source is a pool of C57BL/6 mice in good health. Sequencing input: sorted cells pooled from one or two spleens. The rearrangement links TRBV17 to TRBJ1-1, with unresolved D. CDR3 residues: CASSKTNTEVFF. The sequenced part of the CDR3 DNA is TGTGCTAGCAGTAAGACTAACACAGAAGTCTTC.